Listed below are T cell receptor beta chains from one sample, sequenced in a study of blood T cell repertoires in COVID-19. TCRdb keeps only in-frame clones here, not all; method: immunoSEQ multiplex PCR. This table holds about 380,000 clones, roughly 80% found once. The specimen sequenced was peripheral blood. The receptors derive from a human donor with acute or convalescent COVID-19. The donor label of this sample is uncertain. Each CDR3 is given with its conserved first and last residue. A D gene is named only where the DNA matches it firmly. The size of a clone is reported for some rows only, either as once, few or many, or as a class for expanded clones.

>-|TRBJ1-2|TRBV19|TRBD1
CASSTSDRGYGYTF
TGTGCCAGTAGTACATCCGACAGGGGCTATGGCTACACCTTC
>-|TRBJ2-1|TRBV18|-
CASSPNHGDEQFF
TGTGCCAGCTCACCAAATCACGGGGATGAGCAGTTCTTC
>-|TRBJ1-3|TRBV6-5|-
CASSYSALTPGDTIYF
TGTGCCAGCAGTTACTCGGCTTTGACGCCCGGGGACACCATATATTTT
>-|TRBJ2-7|TRBV6-6|-
CASRLLPQVSYEQYF
TGTGCCAGCAGGCTACTCCCCCAGGTCTCCTACGAGCAGTACTTC
>-|TRBJ2-2|TRBV7-8|TRBD1
CASSGDRADTGELFF
TGTGCCAGCAGCGGGGACAGGGCGGACACCGGGGAGCTGTTTTTT
>few|TRBJ2-3|TRBV19|TRBD1
CASSRTGLGPDTQYF
TGTGCCAGTAGTAGGACAGGCCTGGGCCCAGATACGCAGTATTTT
>-|TRBJ1-2|TRBV5-4|TRBD1
CASSPRQGRGYGYTF
TGTGCCAGCAGCCCTAGACAGGGACGGGGATACGGCTACACCTTC
>-|TRBJ1-2|TRBV19|-
CASSRWAEGGYGYTF
TGTGCCAGTAGTAGGTGGGCCGAAGGGGGCTATGGCTACACCTTC
>-|TRBJ1-2|TRBV3-1/TRBV3-2|TRBD1
CASSQGTGVAYGYTF
TGTGCCAGCAGCCAAGGGACAGGGGTAGCTTATGGCTACACCTTC
>-|TRBJ1-2|TRBV5-1|TRBD1
CASSFFYGQGVYGYTF
TGCGCCAGCAGCTTCTTTTATGGACAGGGAGTTTATGGCTACACCTTC
>-|TRBJ1-3|TRBV28|TRBD1
CASSFRGLGNTIYF
TGTGCCAGCAGTTTTAGGGGGCTCGGAAACACCATATATTTT
>-|TRBJ2-7|TRBV11-2|TRBD1
CASSSRDRGEEQYF
TGTGCCAGCAGCTCCCGGGACAGGGGTGAAGAGCAGTACTTC
>once|TRBJ1-2|TRBV2|TRBD1
CASSEGDRHGYTF
TGTGCCAGCAGTGAGGGGGACAGGCATGGCTACACCTTC
>-|TRBJ2-2|TRBV5-1|-
CASKRDGNTGELFF
TGCGCCAGCAAGCGAGACGGGAACACCGGGGAGCTGTTTTTT
>-|TRBJ1-1|TRBV6-5|TRBD1
CASSYGTGGLLTEAFF
TGTGCCAGCAGTTACGGTACAGGGGGGTTATTAACTGAAGCTTTCTTT
>-|TRBJ2-7|TRBV4-1|-
CASSLTNDVYEQYF
TGCGCCAGCAGCCTAACAAACGATGTCTACGAGCAGTACTTC
>-|TRBJ1-2|TRBV6-5|-
CASSFSGGYTF
TGTGCCAGCAGTTTTTCGGGGGGCTACACCTTC
>once|TRBJ2-1|TRBV27|TRBD2
CASQLGREGLSKQFF
TGTGCCAGCCAATTGGGGCGGGAGGGCCTAAGTAAGCAGTTCTTC
>-|TRBJ1-2|TRBV29-1|TRBD1
CSVEVSDRNYGYTF
TGCAGCGTTGAAGTCTCGGACAGGAATTATGGCTACACCTTC
>-|TRBJ1-2|TRBV3-1/TRBV3-2|-
CASSQGPTGNYGYTF
TGTGCCAGCAGCCAAGGCCCTACAGGGAACTATGGCTACACCTTC
>-|TRBJ1-1|TRBV9|-
CASSVEGQVTEAFF
TGTGCCAGCAGCGTAGAGGGGCAAGTCACTGAAGCTTTCTTT
>-|TRBJ1-1|TRBV28|TRBD1
CASRRTGAAKAFF
TGTGCCAGCAGGCGAACAGGGGCCGCAAAGGCTTTCTTT
>-|TRBJ1-5|TRBV9|-
CASSVGPGKNQPQHF
TGTGCCAGCAGCGTAGGTCCAGGGAAGAATCAGCCCCAGCATTTT
>-|TRBJ2-1|TRBV7-9|TRBD2
CASSHGLAGGGEQFF
TGTGCCAGCAGCCACGGACTAGCGGGAGGGGGTGAGCAGTTCTTC
>-|TRBJ2-1|TRBV30|-
CAWSRQPNEQFF
TGTGCCTGGAGTAGACAGCCAAATGAGCAGTTCTTC
>-|TRBJ1-2|TRBV18|-
CASSPSGMVEYGYTF
TGTGCCAGCTCACCATCAGGTATGGTCGAGTATGGCTACACCTTC
>-|TRBJ2-1|TRBV3-1/TRBV3-2|-
CASSRALDEQFF
TGTGCCAGCAGCCGAGCACTCGATGAGCAGTTCTTC
>-|TRBJ2-1|TRBV7-2|-
CASSLGSGGTYNEQFF
TGTGCCAGCAGCTTAGGGTCAGGTGGCACCTACAATGAGCAGTTCTTC
>-|TRBJ2-3|TRBV30|-
CAWSVGQKTDTQYF
TGTGCCTGGAGTGTTGGGCAGAAGACAGATACGCAGTATTTT
>-|TRBJ2-5|TRBV18|-
CASSPSGVETQYF
TGTGCCAGCTCACCCTCGGGGGTGGAGACCCAGTACTTC
>few|TRBJ1-2|TRBV14|TRBD1
CASSLAGTGIYGYTF
TGTGCCAGCAGCTTGGCGGGGACAGGGATCTATGGCTACACCTTC
>-|TRBJ2-1|TRBV7-7|-
CASSPARDSHNEQFF
TGTGCCAGCAGCCCCGCCCGGGACTCCCACAATGAGCAGTTCTTC